This TCR beta chain was identified in a study of OX40 agonist ivuxolimab in advanced cancers. Systemic immunosuppression or autoimmune disease history was grounds to exclude patients. The CDR3 totals 12 residues. CDR1 and CDR2 (germline): ENHRY, SYGVKD. The V end lost 4 bases, the J end lost 8 bases, and 11 bases lay between the germline ends. This table comes from immunoSEQ multiplex PCR, and its TCRdb copy is limited to in-frame clones, with some not included. The table shows 65,000 to 95,000 clones, with 70% to 90% occurring only once. The sequencing here drew on CD4+ or CD8+ T cells sorted from blood, taken in a trial of the OX40 agonist ivuxolimab. This receptor was identified in an adult with an advanced solid tumor such as melanoma, head and neck, liver or kidney cancer. The rearrangement uses TRBV10-3 and TRBJ1-2, with D possibly being TRBD1 (5 bases). Here the CDR3 DNA reads TGTGCCATCAGTGTTCAGGGAGGCGGCTACACCTTC. Residues: CAISVQGGGYTF.